The 15 T cell receptor beta chains below all came from one sample that was sequenced in a study of regulatory T cells in long-lasting Graves disease. CDR3-region Arm-PCR and iRepertoire HTBI primers produced the TCR beta libraries. TCRdb re-called the multiplex PCR reads through MiXCR, storing one row per CDR3 protein. The sample gives around 450,000 distinct CDR3 sequences, around 15% of which show up once; 12% is in the top ten. Time point defined: newly diagnosed GD, antithyroid drugs for less than 3 months. Extracted RNA from PBMCs served as the source of the TCR library. This sample was shared with a second study, whose subject was T cells in Graves' hyperthyroidism and ophthalmopathy.

Sequences were derived from peripheral blood mononuclear cells (PBMCs), sampled at new diagnosis, from a patient treated with antithyroid drugs. The source of these receptors is a man in his forties with Graves disease.

This clonotype was counted at least ten times. The CDR3 DNA follows: TGTGCTAGTGGATTCAGTCGTCAGCCCCAGCATTTT. Translation: CASGFSRQPQHF. V gene TRBV12-5 combines with J gene TRBJ1-5; no definite D call. Germline loops: CDR1 LGHNT, CDR2 FRNRAP. V lost 6 bases and J lost 6, with 9 bases in between. The CDR3 extends over 12 amino acids.

J is TRBJ1-6 and V is TRBV10-2; D unresolved. The V end was cut by 7 bases, the J end by 7 bases, with 11 bases between. CDR3 size: 13 residues. The germline CDR1 and CDR2 sequences are WSHSY and SAAADI. The CDR3 DNA follows: TGCGCCAGCACTCCGATTCTCAATTCACCCCTCCACTTT. Its translation is CASTPILNSPLHF.

A remark on this clonotype: A much larger clone sits a single nucleotide away, making a read error possible. CDR3 in amino acids: CASSAGAADTQYF. The CDR3, as DNA: TGCGCCAGCAGCGCGGGTGCAGCAGATACGCAGTATTTT. The rearrangement links TRBV5-1 to TRBJ2-3; tentatively, D is TRBD2 (5 bases). Germline assignment: CDR1 SGHRS and CDR2 YFSETQ. Trimming stripped 4 bases from V and 4 bases from J, with 10 bases between. This CDR3 has 13 amino acids.

The chain uses TRBV24-1 and TRBJ2-1, with 10 bases aligning to TRBD2. This CDR3 spans 20 amino acids. V gave up 4 bases and J gave up 2 bases; unmatched junction bases: 16. Germline CDR1 reads KGHDR; CDR2 reads SFDVKD. The CDR3 nucleotides read TGTGCCACCAGTGAGGCCCGGGAGGCGAGCGGGAGGGCCACCTACAATGAGCAGTTCTTC. Translating gives CATSEAREASGRATYNEQFF.

This clonotype was seen many times. The chain is built from TRBV30 and TRBJ2-2; D perhaps matches TRBD1 (6 bases). Germline CDR1 reads GTSNPN; CDR2 reads SVGIG (reference sequence). CDR3 length: 13 residues. V was pared by 4 bases and J by 0 bases, with 6 bases between. CDR3 nucleotide sequence: TGTGCCTGGACAGGGGCGAACACCGGGGAGCTGTTTTTT. Translated, it gives CAWTGANTGELFF. Looking up the rest from reference TRBV30 and TRBJ2-2 gives the full variable domain: SQTIHQWPATLVQPVGSPLSLECTVEGTSNPNLYWYRQAAGRGLQLLFYSVGIGQISSEVPQNLSASRPQDRQFILSSKKLLLSDSGFYLCAWTGANTGELFFGEGSRLTVL.

This clonotype was observed a handful of times. The chain is built from TRBV10-3 and TRBJ2-7; the match to TRBD2 covers 7 bases. Trimming took 0 bases from V and 0 from J; bases not matched to a gene: 11. CDR3 length: 18 residues. Germline loops: CDR1 ENHRY, CDR2 SYGVKD. CDR3: CAISESSGLAESSYEQYF. DNA for the CDR3: TGTGCCATCAGTGAGTCATCCGGCCTAGCGGAAAGCTCCTACGAGCAGTACTTC.

The chain recombines TRBV5-1 with TRBJ2-1, with no clear D. Germline V gene sequence: CDR1 SGHRS, CDR2 YFSETQ. CDR3 size: 14 residues. The V and J ends lost 4 bases and 3 bases respectively, with 11 bases between them. CDR3 amino acids: CASSPNGFYNEQFF. CDR3 nucleotide sequence: TGCGCCAGCAGCCCCAACGGGTTCTACAATGAGCAGTTCTTC.

This clonotype was counted only a few times. V usage is TRBV27 and J usage is TRBJ2-2, with TRBD2 matching 8 bases. Trimming at V came to 6 bases and at J to 4 bases, leaving 7 bases not matched to a gene. The CDR3 length is 15 residues. Germline V gene sequence: CDR1 MNHEY, CDR2 SMNVEV (reference sequence). DNA of the CDR3: TGTGCCAGCAGCCGGGGACTAGTAGGCACCGGGGAGCTGTTTTTT. This codes for CASSRGLVGTGELFF.

This clonotype was observed at least ten times. This rearrangement joins TRBV20-1 to TRBJ2-3; 7 bases map to TRBD2. Germline trimming cut 5 bases from V and 0 bases from J; bases unmatched to any gene: 8. Germline V gene data show CDR1 as DFQATT and CDR2 as SNEGSKA (reference sequence). This CDR3 is 15 amino acids long. The CDR3 DNA reads TGCAGTGCTGGAAAGGGACTACTGAGCACAGATACGCAGTATTTT. Translation gives CSAGKGLLSTDTQYF.

Many counts were recorded for this clonotype. The V gene is TRBV27, the J gene TRBJ1-2, with 10 bases fitting TRBD1. There are 14 residues in the CDR3. Germline CDR1 is MNHEY and CDR2 is SMNVEV (reference sequence). J was trimmed by 7 bases and V by 6 bases; bases with no gene match: 8. The CDR3 sequence: CASRQRQGALGYTF. The CDR3 DNA sequence: TGTGCCAGCAGACAAAGACAGGGGGCCCTTGGCTACACCTTC.

This clonotype was counted ten times or more. The chain couples TRBV20-1 to TRBJ2-3; 12 nucleotides match TRBD2. The CDR3 length is 15 residues. Trimming removed 7 bases from V and 2 bases from J; junction bases left unmatched: 7. Germline V gives CDR1 DFQATT, CDR2 SNEGSKA (reference sequence). CDR3 loop: CSGTRTSGNTDTQYF. The CDR3, as DNA: TGCAGTGGAACCCGGACTAGCGGGAACACAGATACGCAGTATTTT.

This clonotype was found a few times. The junction departs from germline at one end; a sequencing error may be responsible. V gene TRBV7-3 combines with J gene TRBJ2-1; D gene unclear. The CDR3 runs 20 residues. CDR1 SGHTA and CDR2 FQGTGA come from the germline V gene. CDR3 DNA sequence: TGTGTCAGCAGCTTGAACGTTCGGTCGCCCGTTAAAGGATCCTACAATGAGCAGTTCTTC. Translation gives CVSSLNVRSPVKGSYNEQFF.

This clonotype was seen a handful of times. The rearrangement joins TRBV3-1 to TRBJ2-2; D unclear. Per germline, CDR1 LGHDT and CDR2 YNNKEL (reference sequence). The CDR3 length is 14 residues. The germline V and J ends were trimmed by 1 base and 7 bases, with 10 bases remaining between them. CDR3: CASSQGPLDGELFF. The CDR3 nucleotides are TGTGCCAGCAGCCAAGGCCCACTGGACGGGGAGCTGTTTTTT.

This clonotype was counted ten times or more. This sequence joins TRBV11-2 and TRBJ2-3; possibly TRBD2 for D (6 bases). Trimming pared 6 bases from V and 4 bases from J, leaving 8 bases between. CDR3 length: 12 amino acids. CDR1 SGHAT and CDR2 FQNNGV come from the germline V gene. Written as DNA, the CDR3 is TGTGCCAGCAGACTAGCTTCAGATACGCAGTATTTT. This translates into CASRLASDTQYF.

This clonotype has a single count. The rearrangement uses TRBV6-1 and TRBJ1-5; the D is unclear. The CDR3 sequence is 15 residues long. The V end lost 1 base, the J end lost 5 bases, and 12 bases lay between the germline ends. Looked up from germline, CDR1 is MNHNS and CDR2 is SASEGT. The CDR3 DNA reads TGTGCCAGCAGTGAAGATCTGGAGAGCGATCAGCCCCAGCATTTT. Its protein is CASSEDLESDQPQHF.